This T cell receptor beta chain was recorded in a study of OX40 agonist ivuxolimab in advanced cancers. Overall study context: Patients receiving dose escalation had hepatocellular carcinoma, melanoma, renal cell or head and neck cancer. Participants could have had prior anti-PD-1, anti-PD-L1 or anti-CTLA-4 therapy, and around 40% had some. Points from the study as a whole: The work left the antigen specificity of expanded peripheral T cells undetermined.

The CDR3 totals 14 residues. Germline-derived CDR1 and CDR2 are MNHNS and SASEGT. Trimming took 4 bases from V and 2 from J, leaving 9 bases between them. On this clone: Its target is unknown.

The protocol was immunoSEQ multiplex PCR, while the TCRdb copy is restricted to in-frame clones and leaves out a portion. The repertoire includes 70,000 to 100,000 clones, about nine tenths of them detected once, and over 0.35% sits in the top ten. Autoimmune disease history or systemic immunosuppression barred patients. This specimen was CD4+ or CD8+ T cells sorted from blood, taken in a trial of the OX40 agonist ivuxolimab. This receptor was obtained from an adult with an advanced solid tumor such as melanoma, head and neck, liver or kidney cancer. The gene calls are TRBV6-1 and TRBJ2-1, with no clear D. CDR3 sequence (DNA): TGTGCCAGCAGTGCCAGCCAGGCCTACAATGAGCAGTTCTTC. Its protein is CASSASQAYNEQFF.